The 9 T cell receptor beta chains given below trace back to one sample, sequenced in a study of shared clonotypes between healthy human individuals (dated by TCRdb to about 2020). The library was produced with the immunoSEQ multiplex PCR assay. TCRdb provides this immuneACCESS table in a form limited to in-frame rearrangements. Some clones are lacking; in checked studies, under half of them reflect an unresolved V gene, and why the rest are absent is not known. The sample contains 760,000 or so clones, about 97% of them found a single time. The ten largest clones capture less than 0.25% of the sample. CD8 naive samples were CD45RO-negative cells positively selected for CCR7, giving a CD45RA+CCR7+ population that excluded TemRA cells. The sequenced sample was naive CD8+ T cells sorted from blood. Reading the label with the study, this specimen's cell subset or site is: CD45RA+CCR7+. All receptors come from a man aged 25 to 45 in good health.

The chain links TRBV28 to TRBJ2-7; 10 nucleotides line up with TRBD1. The germline V gene encodes CDR1 MDHEN and CDR2 SYDVKM. Unmatched junction bases numbered 11, after V lost 5 bases and J lost 4 bases. The length of the CDR3 is 16 residues. The CDR3 is CASSHGTGVGIYEQYF. In nucleotides, the CDR3 is TGTGCCAGCAGTCACGGGACAGGGGTCGGGATATACGAGCAGTACTTC.

V and J are TRBV18 and TRBJ2-1; 15 bases fit TRBD2. This CDR3 comprises 18 residues. The V and J ends lost 2 bases and 3 bases, in that order; junction bases with no gene match: 5. Germline V CDR1 and CDR2: KGHSH, LQKENI. In nucleotides, the CDR3 is TGTGCCAGCTCACCAGGACTAGCGGGAGGGCCGAACTACAATGAGCAGTTCTTC. Amino acids: CASSPGLAGGPNYNEQFF.

The rearrangement links TRBV7-9 to TRBJ2-7; D is perhaps TRBD2 (5 bases). V lost 5 bases, J lost 5 bases, and 16 bases lay in between. The CDR3 consists of 14 residues. Germline V gene data show CDR1 as SEHNR and CDR2 as FQNEAQ (reference sequence). Here the CDR3 reads CASSLRTGNDEQYF. The CDR3 region has the DNA TGTGCCAGCAGCCTACGGACTGGAAATGACGAGCAGTACTTC.

CDR3 nucleotide sequence: TGTGCCAGCAGTAAGGGAGGGGGAGAGACCCAGTACTTC. This codes for CASSKGGGETQYF. The rearrangement uses TRBV6-1 and TRBJ2-5; D might be TRBD2 (7 bases). Germline CDR1 MNHNS, CDR2 SASEGT. The CDR3 loop spans 13 amino acids. V was cut by 5 bases and J by 4 bases, with 11 bases left in between.

The chain joins TRBV5-5 to TRBJ1-1, with D hard to call. The CDR3 has 11 residues. CDR1 SGHKS and CDR2 YYEKEE come from the germline V gene (reference sequence). The V and J ends lost 2 bases and 8 bases respectively, with 7 bases between them. CDR3 nucleotide sequence: TGTGCCAGCAGCTTTTCCGAGGAAGCTTTCTTT. Translating gives CASSFSEEAFF.

This clone was observed a single time. In DNA, the CDR3 is TGCGCCAGCAGCCAAGTTTCCAGCGGGATACCCCCGAGCTCCTACAATGAGCAGTTCTTC. This gives the protein CASSQVSSGIPPSSYNEQFF. The V call is TRBV4-3, the J call TRBJ2-1; 7 nucleotides match TRBD2. Unmatched junction bases numbered 15, after V lost 1 base and J lost 0 bases. Germline CDR1 LGHNA, CDR2 YSLEER. This CDR3 comprises 20 residues.

The sample holds one count of this clone. The chain couples TRBV5-5 to TRBJ2-7; D is possibly TRBD1 (6 bases). Deletions cut 5 bases from V and 6 bases from J, with 24 bases between. CDR1 is SGHKS, CDR2 YYEKEE, per germline (reference sequence). The CDR3 extends over 16 amino acids. In DNA, the CDR3 is TGTGCCAGCAGAGGGGGTAATGTAAGGGTCTCGGGCGAGCAGTACTTC. This sequence encodes CASRGGNVRVSGEQYF.

V usage is TRBV6-5 and J usage is TRBJ2-1; the match to TRBD1 covers 7 bases. The germline CDR1 and CDR2 sequences are MNHEY and SVGAGI. The trim removed 0 bases at V and 7 bases at J, leaving 9 bases unmatched. The CDR3 loop spans 16 amino acids. For the CDR3, the DNA is TGTGCCAGCAGTTACTCTCGTGAAACAGGGGTGAATGAGCAGTTCTTC. It codes for CASSYSRETGVNEQFF.

The chain couples TRBV5-6 to TRBJ2-7; 9 bases map to TRBD1. The CDR3 consists of 14 residues. J lost 3 bases, V lost 4 bases, and 5 bases had no gene match. Germline-derived CDR1 and CDR2 are SGHDT and YYEEEE. This chain's CDR3 is CASSPDRGVYEQYF. The CDR3 nucleotides read TGTGCCAGCAGCCCTGACAGGGGGGTCTACGAGCAGTACTTC.